The clone carrying this TCR beta chain has ten or more counts. Its target is not known. Reverse transcribing all isolated RNA meant expressed TCRB transcripts were sequenced. Some clones are missing from TCRdb's copy, which holds only in-frame ones; the method was immunoSEQ multiplex PCR. This sample has 130,000 to 150,000 clones; less than 11% occur once, and the top ten carry about 1.3%. The data derive from a study of beta chain features in type 1 diabetes. About 110 mL of blood, on average, came from one heparinised draw per donor. CDR3 length: 13 residues. V was pared by 2 bases and J by 5 bases, with 9 bases between. Per germline, CDR1 KGHSH and CDR2 LQKENI. Study outcomes and limitations: A cDNA-based sequencing approach could over-represent cells with high TCR expression. Fewer insertions but more deletions were seen at VDJ junctions in type 1 diabetes patients. Shortening that was moderate but significant affected the TCRB CDR3s of Type 1 diabetes patients in all four CD4+ subsets.

V is TRBV18 and J is TRBJ2-5; D possibly corresponds to TRBD1 (6 bases). This clonotype was sampled from a man aged 18 to 29 in good health. Specimen: naive CD4+ T cells from blood. CDR3 in amino acids: CASSPGGAETQYF. As DNA, the CDR3 is TGTGCCAGCTCACCAGGGGGCGCGGAGACCCAGTACTTC. Drawing the rest from reference TRBV18 and TRBJ2-5, the complete variable domain is NAGVMQNPRHLVRRRGQEARLRCSPMKGHSHVYWYRQLPEEGLKFMVYLQKENIIDESGMPKERFSAEFPKEGPSILRIQQVVRGDSAAYFCASSPGGAETQYFGPGTRLLVL.